These T cell receptor beta chains were read from a single sample in a study of T cell changes during pregnancy in multiple sclerosis. Some clones are missing from TCRdb's copy, which holds only in-frame ones; the method was immunoSEQ multiplex PCR. The data contain roughly 99,000 clones, about nine tenths of them seen just once; the ten biggest clones take up around 0.8%. The source was peripheral blood, collected in the third trimester of pregnancy. The receptors derive from a female donor in good health, enrolled as a control in a pregnancy study. Both conserved end residues are part of each CDR3. Each record gives: D gene, V gene, clone size, J gene, CDR3 length, CDR3 DNA, CDR3 protein. The D gene is left open where the match is weak. The size of a clone is reported for some rows only, either as once, few or many, or as a class for expanded clones.

NA	TRBV7-2	NA	TRBJ2-4	15	TGTGCCAGCAGCTTACAGAGCGGAGCCAAAAACATTCAGTACTTC	CASSLQSGAKNIQYF
NA	TRBV6-5	few	TRBJ1-1	16	TGTGCCAGCAGTTACTCGATGGGGAGAATGAACACTGAAGCTTTCTTT	CASSYSMGRMNTEAFF
TRBD1	TRBV13	NA	TRBJ2-6	17	TGTGCCAGCAGCTTTTATCAGGGGGCGTTTGGGGCCAACGTCCTGACTTTC	CASSFYQGAFGANVLTF
TRBD1	TRBV18	NA	TRBJ1-2	15	TGTGCCAGCTCACCTAGGACAGGGGACAACTATGGCTACACCTTC	CASSPRTGDNYGYTF
TRBD1	TRBV7-9	NA	TRBJ2-7	14	TGTGCCAGCAGCTCGACAGGGGGTAGGGGAGAGCAGTACTTC	CASSSTGGRGEQYF
TRBD1	TRBV19	NA	TRBJ1-2	15	TGTGCCAGTAGTCCGGACAGGGCCATTTCCTATGGCTACACCTTC	CASSPDRAISYGYTF
NA	TRBV29-1	NA	TRBJ1-5	13	TGCAGCGTTGAGTCAGATAGCAATCAGCCCCAGCATTTT	CSVESDSNQPQHF
NA	TRBV19	few	TRBJ1-1	13	TGTGCCAGTAGTATTTTGCAGGGGTTTGAAGCTTTCTTT	CASSILQGFEAFF
NA	TRBV6-1	NA	TRBJ1-2	13	TGTGCCAGCAGGTTGGACAGCAACTATGGCTACACCTTC	CASRLDSNYGYTF
NA	TRBV30	NA	TRBJ2-5	14	TGTGCCTGGAGTCTGAGGCGGGGTCCAGAGACCCAGTACTTC	CAWSLRRGPETQYF
TRBD2	TRBV11-2	NA	TRBJ2-7	13	TGTGCCAGCAGCTTAGTGCGGGGGGCTGAGCAGTACTTC	CASSLVRGAEQYF
TRBD1	TRBV5-4	NA	TRBJ1-2	15	TGTGCCAGCAGCTCTTTGACAGGGGGCTTCTATGGCTACACCTTC	CASSSLTGGFYGYTF
NA	TRBV9	NA	TRBJ1-1	15	TGTGCCAGCAGCCCGAGGAGCAGTATGAACACTGAAGCTTTCTTT	CASSPRSSMNTEAFF
TRBD1	TRBV28	NA	TRBJ1-6	15	TGTGCCATCCGGGGGATTACAGGGGGCGGTTCACCCCTCCACTTT	CAIRGITGGGSPLHF
NA	TRBV27	NA	TRBJ2-2	15	TGTGCCAGCAGTGCCCCGGGAGTAGGGACCGGGGAGCTGTTTTTT	CASSAPGVGTGELFF
NA	TRBV9	NA	TRBJ1-6	16	TGTGCCAGCAGCGTAGGTCCAGGGTTGGTAGGATCACCCCTCCACTTT	CASSVGPGLVGSPLHF
TRBD2	TRBV11-2	NA	TRBJ2-5	15	TGTGCCAGCAGCTCCCGTAGCGGGGATTCTGAGACCCAGTACTTC	CASSSRSGDSETQYF
TRBD1	TRBV5-1	once	TRBJ2-2	15	TGCGCCAGCAGGGGGACAGGGGGTAACACCGGGGAGCTGTTTTTT	CASRGTGGNTGELFF
NA	TRBV4-3	NA	TRBJ1-2	15	TGCGCCAGCAGCCCCGGGAATATTGCTAACTATGGCTACACCTTC	CASSPGNIANYGYTF
TRBD1	TRBV4-3	NA	TRBJ1-4	15	TGCGCCAGCAGCCAAGTTGGACAGGTGGGGGAAAAACTGTTTTTT	CASSQVGQVGEKLFF
TRBD1	TRBV28	NA	TRBJ1-5	14	TGTGCCAGCACCTTGGGGACAGGGAGCCAGCCCCAGCATTTT	CASTLGTGSQPQHF
NA	TRBV4-2	NA	TRBJ1-5	14	TGTGCCAGCAGCTCCGAGGAGAGCAATCAGCCCCAGCATTTT	CASSSEESNQPQHF
TRBD2	TRBV4-3	once	TRBJ2-5	16	TGCGCCAGCAGCCCCACGGGGGGTGCAGTCGAAGAGACCCAGTACTTC	CASSPTGGAVEETQYF
NA	TRBV6-5	NA	TRBJ1-1	14	TGTGCCAGCAGTTACTCAACCCGGGGGGGTGAAGCTTTCTTT	CASSYSTRGGEAFF
TRBD1	TRBV7-9	once	TRBJ1-2	15	TGTGCCAGCAGCTTGGGGACAGGGGACCCCTATGGCTACACCTTC	CASSLGTGDPYGYTF
TRBD1	TRBV7-9	NA	TRBJ1-1	15	TGTGCCAGCAGCGCGGGACAGGGGGTGAACACTGAAGCTTTCTTT	CASSAGQGVNTEAFF
TRBD1	TRBV2	NA	TRBJ2-7	14	TGTGCCAGCATCCCGGGACAGGGTTTGAGCGAGCAGTACTTC	CASIPGQGLSEQYF
NA	TRBV18	NA	TRBJ1-1	14	TGTGCCAGCTCACCCCCGGGGAGGGGCACTGAAGCTTTCTTT	CASSPPGRGTEAFF
TRBD2	TRBV4-2	NA	TRBJ2-5	16	TGTGCCAGCAGCCAAAGTACTAGCGGCCTCCAAGAGACCCAGTACTTC	CASSQSTSGLQETQYF
TRBD2	TRBV7-9	NA	TRBJ2-4	16	TGTGCCAGCAGCCGACCGGGGATTCTAGCGGAAAACATTCAGTACTTC	CASSRPGILAENIQYF
TRBD2	TRBV9	NA	TRBJ2-7	16	TGTGCCAGCAGCGACCCGGAGGGAGGGAATTTCTACGAGCAGTACTTC	CASSDPEGGNFYEQYF
TRBD1	TRBV7-9	NA	TRBJ1-6	15	TGTGCCAGCAGCTTAACCGGGACAGAGAATTCACCCCTCCACTTT	CASSLTGTENSPLHF
NA	TRBV7-6	NA	TRBJ1-1	12	TGTGCCAGCAGCCCAGGGTTGACTGAAGCTTTCTTT	CASSPGLTEAFF
NA	TRBV30	few	TRBJ1-1	16	TGTGCCTGGAGTGTTTCAGGGGCTAAAATGAACACTGAAGCTTTCTTT	CAWSVSGAKMNTEAFF
NA	TRBV12-5	NA	TRBJ2-1	14	TGTGCTAGTGGTATCGGACTAAACGACAATGAGCAGTTCTTC	CASGIGLNDNEQFF
NA	TRBV11-2	NA	TRBJ1-2	14	TGTGCCAGCAGCTTAGTGGGGGGAGCTTATGGCTACACCTTC	CASSLVGGAYGYTF
NA	TRBV7-2	NA	TRBJ2-1	13	TGTGCCAGCAGCCCCCAGTTCAGCAATGAGCAGTTCTTC	CASSPQFSNEQFF
NA	TRBV11-3	NA	TRBJ1-1	13	TGTGCCAGCAGCCGTAAGGGGTGGACTGAAGCTTTCTTT	CASSRKGWTEAFF
NA	TRBV5-1	NA	TRBJ2-7	13	TGCGCCAGCAGACTAAGGACAGCCGGGGAGCAGTACTTC	CASRLRTAGEQYF
NA	TRBV4-3	NA	TRBJ1-1	14	TGCGCCAGCAGCCAACAGGGGCTGAACACTGAAGCTTTCTTT	CASSQQGLNTEAFF
TRBD1	TRBV11-3	NA	TRBJ1-1	15	TGTGCCAGCAGCTCCCAGACAGGGGAGAACACTGAAGCTTTCTTT	CASSSQTGENTEAFF
NA	TRBV29-1	NA	TRBJ2-7	11	TGCAGCGCCATCAGGGGCTACGAGCAGTACTTC	CSAIRGYEQYF
TRBD1	TRBV5-1	NA	TRBJ1-2	15	TGCGCCAGCAGCTTGGGCAGGGGGCCCGAGTACGGCTACACCTTC	CASSLGRGPEYGYTF